The 20 T cell receptor beta chains given below trace back to one sample, sequenced in a study of blood T cell repertoires in COVID-19. TCRdb keeps only in-frame clones here, not all; method: immunoSEQ multiplex PCR. The sample yields 70,000 to 75,000 clones, about 82% seen once. The specimen sequenced was peripheral blood. These receptors all come from a woman at least 80 years old with active or convalescent COVID-19.

The chain carries TRBV7-2 and TRBJ1-5, with a weak D call TRBD1 (6 bases). Germline V gene data show CDR1 as SGHTA and CDR2 as FQGNSA. This CDR3 comprises 13 residues. The V and J ends lost 6 bases and 2 bases respectively, with 8 bases between them. The CDR3 sequence: CASSRQGNQPQHF. The DNA for the CDR3 is TGTGCCAGCAGTCGACAGGGCAATCAGCCCCAGCATTTT.

This clone occurred once. The gene calls are TRBV7-3 and TRBJ2-5, with 7 positions matching TRBD2. Germline V gene lookup returns CDR1 SGHTA and CDR2 FQGTGA. Trimming cost V 4 bases and J 5 bases; bases outside gene matches: 10. The CDR3 extends over 15 amino acids. The CDR3 here is CASSSRPTSEETQYF. The CDR3 nucleotides are TGTGCCAGCAGCTCGCGTCCAACTAGCGAGGAGACCCAGTACTTC.

This chain uses TRBV9 with TRBJ2-5; D not certain. The germline V gene encodes CDR1 SGDLS and CDR2 YYNGEE. V shed 0 bases and J shed 1 base, with 10 bases lying between them. CDR3 length equals 15 residues. The CDR3 sequence: CASSVDGNSQETQYF. Written as DNA, the CDR3 is TGTGCCAGCAGCGTAGACGGTAACTCCCAAGAGACCCAGTACTTC.

This chain joins TRBV6-2 or TRBV6-3 and TRBJ2-5; unclear D gene. This CDR3 has 15 amino acids. Looked up from germline, CDR1 is MNHEY and CDR2 is SVGEGT. V was shortened by 5 bases and J by 1 base, with 14 bases between the two germline ends. CDR3 sequence (DNA): TGTGCCAGCAGTCCCGCGGTCTATACCCAAGAGACCCAGTACTTC. It specifies CASSPAVYTQETQYF.

The rearrangement links TRBV6-2 or TRBV6-3 to TRBJ2-6; D is unresolved. Germline V gives CDR1 MNHEY, CDR2 SVGEGT. V lost 6 bases, J lost 3 bases, and 18 bases lay in between. The CDR3 is made up of 17 amino acids. CDR3: CASSTNTKPFGANVLTF. CDR3 DNA: TGTGCCAGCAGCACGAACACTAAGCCTTTTGGGGCCAACGTCCTGACTTTC.

This chain links TRBV7-6 with TRBJ2-5; 9 positions match TRBD2. With 4 bases clipped from V and 2 bases from J, the junction kept 11 bases outside the gene matches. This CDR3 region has 17 residues. CDR1 and CDR2 from the germline V gene are SGHVS and FNYEAQ. CDR3: CASSSLTSGTFQETQYF. The CDR3 bases are TGTGCCAGCAGCTCATTGACTAGCGGAACGTTTCAAGAGACCCAGTACTTC.

This clone was counted a single time. The gene calls are TRBV19 and TRBJ1-2; the D is unclear. Deletions cut 4 bases from V and 5 bases from J, with 23 bases between. From germline, CDR1 is LNHDA and CDR2 SQIVND (reference sequence). The CDR3 totals 17 residues. This CDR3 is CASSTRAVQSALYGYTF. For the CDR3, the DNA is TGTGCCAGTAGTACTCGTGCCGTGCAAAGCGCCTTATATGGCTACACCTTC.

The chain recombines TRBV6-5 with TRBJ1-1, with D perhaps matching TRBD1 (6 bases). Germline V gene lookup returns CDR1 MNHEY and CDR2 SVGAGI. The CDR3 spans 13 residues. V lost 7 bases and J 1 base, leaving 10 bases between the germline ends. Written as DNA, the CDR3 is TGTGCCAGCAAACAGGGCCCGAACACTGAAGCTTTCTTT. The encoded protein is CASKQGPNTEAFF.

The gene calls are TRBV6-5 and TRBJ1-5; D not certain. Germline CDR1 and CDR2: MNHEY and SVGAGI. This CDR3 has 16 amino acids. Trimming left V 2 bases short and J 7 bases short, with 18 bases between. CDR3 DNA sequence: TGTGCCAGCAGTTACGGTATGGCCAGGAGGGAACAGCCCCAGCATTTT. Residues: CASSYGMARREQPQHF.

The J gene is TRBJ2-3, the V gene TRBV12-3 or TRBV12-4; weak D call: TRBD2 (5 bases). The CDR3 is 13 residues long. V lost 6 bases and J lost 2, with 9 bases in between. CDR3 residues: CASSGENTDTQYF. In nucleotides, the CDR3 is TGTGCCAGCAGCGGGGAAAACACAGATACGCAGTATTTT.

The chain carries TRBV19 and TRBJ1-2; a possible D gene is TRBD1 (6 bases). Trimming left V 7 bases short and J 0 bases short, with 12 bases between. Germline CDR1 is LNHDA and CDR2 is SQIVND (reference sequence). The CDR3 consists of 14 residues. CDR3 in DNA: TGTGCCAGTAACCCGACAGGCTCTAACTATGGCTACACCTTC. It specifies CASNPTGSNYGYTF.

The CDR3 loop is CATSGGSRDYTF. The CDR3 DNA reads TGTGCCACCAGTGGAGGGTCGAGGGACTACACCTTC. The gene calls are TRBV24-1 and TRBJ1-2; no clear D gene. The CDR3 has 12 amino acids. Germline V lookup: CDR1 KGHDR, CDR2 SFDVKD. Trimming pared 5 bases from V and 10 bases from J, leaving 13 bases between.

This chain joins TRBV4-3 and TRBJ2-1, with D maybe TRBD1 (6 bases). Germline V gene lookup returns CDR1 LGHNA and CDR2 YSLEER. V was trimmed by 3 bases and J by 0 bases, leaving 15 bases between them. There are 17 residues in the CDR3. CDR3 coding DNA: TGCGCCAGCAGCCATGCTTCCGGGACACTCTCCTACAATGAGCAGTTCTTC. Encoded protein: CASSHASGTLSYNEQFF.

The gene calls are TRBV3-1 (or the pseudogene TRBV3-2) and TRBJ1-5; 9 bases match TRBD1. The CDR3 loop spans 20 amino acids. Germline CDR1 is LGHDT and CDR2 is YNNKEL (reference sequence). The V and J ends lost 3 bases and 0 bases, in that order; junction bases with no gene match: 15. As DNA, the CDR3 is TGTGCCAGCAGCCATACCCAGGGGGACAGGGCCTACCTTAGCAATCAGCCCCAGCATTTT. Amino acids: CASSHTQGDRAYLSNQPQHF.

The V gene is TRBV5-1, the J gene TRBJ1-1; TRBD1 matches at 8 bases. Germline V CDR1 and CDR2: SGHRS, YFSETQ. Trimming removed 0 bases from V and 4 bases from J; junction bases left unmatched: 2. The CDR3 is made up of 14 amino acids. In DNA form, the CDR3 reads TGCGCCAGCAGCTTGGAGGACAGGGCCACTGAAGCTTTCTTT. Translating it yields CASSLEDRATEAFF.

This clone was recorded a few times. The gene calls are TRBV19 and TRBJ2-3; the D is unclear. V lost 5 bases and J 2 bases, leaving 14 bases between the germline ends. This CDR3 is 15 amino acids long. Germline V gene lookup returns CDR1 LNHDA and CDR2 SQIVND (reference sequence). CDR3 DNA: TGTGCCAGTAGTTATGCGGAAGATTACACAGATACGCAGTATTTT. Its translation is CASSYAEDYTDTQYF.

V usage is TRBV11-2 and J usage is TRBJ2-1; the match to TRBD2 covers 7 bases. This CDR3 region has 19 residues. Trimming took 1 base from V and 0 from J; bases not matched to a gene: 12. The germline gives CDR1 SGHAT, CDR2 FQNNGV. The CDR3 loop reads CASSLGFSGFSSSYNEQFF. The CDR3 DNA reads TGTGCCAGCAGCTTAGGTTTTAGCGGGTTTTCGAGCTCCTACAATGAGCAGTTCTTC.

This chain's CDR3 is CASSLAPAGSSGNEKLFF. In nucleotides, the CDR3 is TGTGCCAGCAGCTTAGCTCCGGCAGGCAGTAGCGGTAATGAAAAACTGTTTTTT. The chain carries TRBV7-2 and TRBJ1-4; D is undetermined. V lost 0 bases and J 4 bases, leaving 18 bases between the germline ends. CDR3 length: 18 residues. CDR1 and CDR2 from the germline V gene are SGHTA and FQGNSA.

V gene TRBV7-8 combines with J gene TRBJ1-1; D ambiguous. The CDR3 has 13 residues. Looked up from germline, CDR1 is SGHVS and CDR2 is FQNEAQ. Trimming took off 1 base at V and 7 bases at J, with 10 bases between the two ends. CDR3 nucleotide sequence: TGTGCCAGCAGCTTAGATCGGTTCGGTGAAGCTTTCTTT. Amino acid sequence: CASSLDRFGEAFF.

V gene TRBV11-2 combines with J gene TRBJ1-2, with D perhaps TRBD1 (5 bases). The V and J ends lost 3 bases and 1 base respectively, with 6 bases between them. Germline V gives CDR1 SGHAT, CDR2 FQNNGV. CDR3 length equals 13 residues. The CDR3 region is CASSLTVNYGYTF. CDR3 in DNA: TGTGCCAGCAGCTTGACAGTTAACTATGGCTACACCTTC. The full variable domain, in which reference TRBV11-2 and TRBJ1-2 provide the parts outside the CDR3, is EAGVAQSPRYKIIEKRQSVAFWCNPISGHATLYWYQQILGQGPKLLIQFQNNGVVDDSQLPKDRFSAERLKGVDSTLKIQPAKLEDSAVYLCASSLTVNYGYTFGSGTRLTVV.